This entry describes one T cell receptor (beta chain). Authors' processing steps: Estimates of nucleated cell counts were drawn from the amplification of reference gene primers. Method: immunoSEQ multiplex PCR; TCRdb's copy keeps in-frame clones and lacks some. From that table come the V and J calls and clone size; the DNA was used to work out D and trimming. Here the sample spans 250,000 or so clones, around 90% being singletons. The data were obtained in a study of blood T cell repertoires in COVID-19. Study-level background: Sites across the United States, Italy and Spain contributed samples from acute and convalescent COVID-19. Sample material is recorded as cDNA or gDNA derived from T cells, B-cell-depleted T cells, or PBMCs.

V lost 6 bases to trimming and J lost 3 bases; unmatched junction nucleotides: 11. Germline-derived CDR1 and CDR2 are MDHEN and SYDVKM. CDR3 size: 15 residues. Seattle participants joined during active infection and were tracked over time. The receptor's source is a woman aged 55-75 years with COVID-19, enrolled during active disease. The chain carries TRBV28 and TRBJ2-7; TRBD2 matches at 7 bases. Sample: peripheral blood. The CDR3 here is CASSLSGILFYEQYF. The CDR3 DNA is TGTGCCAGCAGCCTCAGCGGGATACTCTTCTACGAGCAGTACTTC.